The clone carrying this T cell receptor beta chain was seen only a few times. Its antigen is unidentified. The CDR3 has 18 residues. The ends lost 0 bases at V and 6 bases at J; junction bases unmatched: 15. Looked up from germline, CDR1 is SGHTA and CDR2 is FQGNSA. The data belong to a study of OX40 agonist ivuxolimab in advanced cancers. Turning to the study itself: Averaging 60 years in age, with a range of roughly 23 to 80, the cohort was more than 75% male.

Points from the study as a whole: CD8+ T cells showed, on average, more clonal expansion than CD4+ cells. No determination was made of the antigen specificity of the expanded peripheral T cells.

Here immunoSEQ multiplex PCR was the method, and the copy in TCRdb shows in-frame clones only, minus some. The sample lists approximately 79,000 clones, 85% to 90% occurring once. The specimen was CD4+ or CD8+ T cells sorted from blood, collected in a trial of the OX40 agonist ivuxolimab. The rearrangement joins TRBV7-2 to TRBJ2-7, with 9 bases that match TRBD2. This TCR derives from an adult with an advanced solid tumor such as melanoma, head and neck, liver or kidney cancer. In DNA form, the CDR3 reads TGTGCCAGCAGCTTAGCCTTAAGGTTGGCGGGGGGGCAGGGCGAGCAGTACTTC. This codes for CASSLALRLAGGQGEQYF. Complete variable domain (other parts from reference TRBV7-2 and TRBJ2-7): GAGVSQSPSNKVTEKGKDVELRCDPISGHTALYWYRQSLGQGLEFLIYFQGNSAPDKSGLPSDRFSAERTGGSVSTLTIQRTQQEDSAVYLCASSLALRLAGGQGEQYFGPGTRLTVT.